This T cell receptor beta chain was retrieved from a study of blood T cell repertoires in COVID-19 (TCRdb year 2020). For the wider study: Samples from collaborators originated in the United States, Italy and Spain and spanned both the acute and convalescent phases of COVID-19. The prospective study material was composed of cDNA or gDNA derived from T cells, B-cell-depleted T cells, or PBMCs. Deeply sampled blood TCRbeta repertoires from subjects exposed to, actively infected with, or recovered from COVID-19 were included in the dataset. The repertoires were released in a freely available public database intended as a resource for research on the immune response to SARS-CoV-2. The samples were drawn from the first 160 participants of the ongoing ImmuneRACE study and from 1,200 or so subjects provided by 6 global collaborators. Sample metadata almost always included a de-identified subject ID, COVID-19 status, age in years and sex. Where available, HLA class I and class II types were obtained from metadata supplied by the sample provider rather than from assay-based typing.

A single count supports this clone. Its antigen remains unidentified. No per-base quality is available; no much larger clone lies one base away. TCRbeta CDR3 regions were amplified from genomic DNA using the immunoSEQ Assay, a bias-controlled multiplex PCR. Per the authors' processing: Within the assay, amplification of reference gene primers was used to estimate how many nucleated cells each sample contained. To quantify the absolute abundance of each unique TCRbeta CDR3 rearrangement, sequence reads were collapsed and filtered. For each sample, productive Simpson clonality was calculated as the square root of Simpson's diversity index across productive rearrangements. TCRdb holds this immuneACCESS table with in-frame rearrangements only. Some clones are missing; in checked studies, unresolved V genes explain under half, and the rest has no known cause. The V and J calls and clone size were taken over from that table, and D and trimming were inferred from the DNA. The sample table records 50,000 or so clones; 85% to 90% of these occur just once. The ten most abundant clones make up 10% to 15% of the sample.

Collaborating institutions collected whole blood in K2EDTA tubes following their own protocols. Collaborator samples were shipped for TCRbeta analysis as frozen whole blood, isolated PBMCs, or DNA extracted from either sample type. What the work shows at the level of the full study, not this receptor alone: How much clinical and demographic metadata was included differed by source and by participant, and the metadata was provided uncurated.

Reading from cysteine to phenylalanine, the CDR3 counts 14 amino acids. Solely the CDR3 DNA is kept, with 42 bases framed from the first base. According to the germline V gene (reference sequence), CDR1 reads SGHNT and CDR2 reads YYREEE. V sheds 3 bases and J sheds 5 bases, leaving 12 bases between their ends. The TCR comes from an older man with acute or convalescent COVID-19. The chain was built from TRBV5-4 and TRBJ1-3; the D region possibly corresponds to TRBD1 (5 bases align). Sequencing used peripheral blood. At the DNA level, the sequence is TGTGCCAGCAGCTCCCAGACAGCCAGAAACACCATATATTTT. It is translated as CASSSQTARNTIYF.